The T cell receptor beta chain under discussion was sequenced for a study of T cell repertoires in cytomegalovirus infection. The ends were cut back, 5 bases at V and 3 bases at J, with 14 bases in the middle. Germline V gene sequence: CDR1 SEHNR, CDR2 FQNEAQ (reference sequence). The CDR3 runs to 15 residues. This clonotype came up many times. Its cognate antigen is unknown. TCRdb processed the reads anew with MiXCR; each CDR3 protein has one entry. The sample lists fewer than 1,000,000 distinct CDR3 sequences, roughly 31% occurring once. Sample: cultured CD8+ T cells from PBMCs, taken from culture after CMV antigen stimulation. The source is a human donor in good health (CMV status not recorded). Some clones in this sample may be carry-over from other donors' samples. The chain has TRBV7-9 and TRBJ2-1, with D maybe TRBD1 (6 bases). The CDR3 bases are TGTGCCAGCAGCCCCGGGACAATAGGCTACAATGAGCAGTTCTTC. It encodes CASSPGTIGYNEQFF.